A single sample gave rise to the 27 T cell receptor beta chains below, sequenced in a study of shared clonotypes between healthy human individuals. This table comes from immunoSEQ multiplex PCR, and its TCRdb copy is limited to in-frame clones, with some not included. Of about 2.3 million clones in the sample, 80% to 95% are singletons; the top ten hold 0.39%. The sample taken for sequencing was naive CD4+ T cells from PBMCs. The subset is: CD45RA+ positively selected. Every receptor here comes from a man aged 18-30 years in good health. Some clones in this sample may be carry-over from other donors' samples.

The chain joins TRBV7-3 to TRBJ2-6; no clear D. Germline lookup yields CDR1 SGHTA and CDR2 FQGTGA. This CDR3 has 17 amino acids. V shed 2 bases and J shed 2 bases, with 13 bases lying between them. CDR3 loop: CASSLPGPGTGANVLTF. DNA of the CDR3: TGTGCCAGCAGCTTACCCGGGCCGGGCACTGGGGCCAACGTCCTGACTTTC. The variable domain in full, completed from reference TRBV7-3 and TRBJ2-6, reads GAGVSQTPSNKVTEKGKYVELRCDPISGHTALYWYRQSLGQGPEFLIYFQGTGAADDSGLPNDRFFAVRPEGSVSTLKIQRTERGDSAVYLCASSLPGPGTGANVLTFGAGSRLTVL.

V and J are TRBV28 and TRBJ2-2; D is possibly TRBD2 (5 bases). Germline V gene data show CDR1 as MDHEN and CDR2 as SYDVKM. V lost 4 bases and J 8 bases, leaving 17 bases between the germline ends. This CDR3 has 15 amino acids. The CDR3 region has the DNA TGTGCCAGCAGTTCTTCCGGCGGGCCAAGAGGGGAGCTGTTTTTT. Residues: CASSSSGGPRGELFF.

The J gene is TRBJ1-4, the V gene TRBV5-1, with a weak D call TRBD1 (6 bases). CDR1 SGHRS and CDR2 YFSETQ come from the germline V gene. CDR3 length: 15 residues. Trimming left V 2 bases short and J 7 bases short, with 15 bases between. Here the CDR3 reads CASSLDRFEGEKLFF. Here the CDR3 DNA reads TGCGCCAGCAGCTTAGACAGGTTTGAGGGTGAAAAACTGTTTTTT.

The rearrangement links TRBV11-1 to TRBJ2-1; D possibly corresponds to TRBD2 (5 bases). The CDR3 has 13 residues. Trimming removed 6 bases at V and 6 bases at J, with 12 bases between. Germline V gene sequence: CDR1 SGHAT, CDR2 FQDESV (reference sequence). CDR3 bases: TGTGCCAGCAGGCCGGGAAGTGTCAATGAGCAGTTCTTC. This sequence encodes CASRPGSVNEQFF.

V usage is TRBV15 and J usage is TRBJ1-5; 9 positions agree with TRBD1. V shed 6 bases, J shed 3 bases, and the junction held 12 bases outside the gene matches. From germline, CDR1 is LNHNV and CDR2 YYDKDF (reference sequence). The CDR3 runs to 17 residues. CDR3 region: CATRVTGGKKHNQPQHF. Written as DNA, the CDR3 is TGTGCCACCAGAGTAACAGGGGGCAAGAAGCACAATCAGCCCCAGCATTTT.

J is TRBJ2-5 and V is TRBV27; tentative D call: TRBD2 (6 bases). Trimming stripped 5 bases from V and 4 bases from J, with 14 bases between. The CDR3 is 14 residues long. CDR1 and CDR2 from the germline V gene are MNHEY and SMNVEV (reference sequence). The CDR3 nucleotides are TGTGCCAGCAGTCCGGGCTGGGGGGTAGAGACCCAGTACTTC. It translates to CASSPGWGVETQYF.

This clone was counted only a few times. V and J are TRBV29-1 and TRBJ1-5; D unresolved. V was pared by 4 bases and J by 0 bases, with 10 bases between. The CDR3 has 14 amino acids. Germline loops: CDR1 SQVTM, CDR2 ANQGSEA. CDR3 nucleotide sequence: TGCAGCGTTGGATGGGCCCATAGCAATCAGCCCCAGCATTTT. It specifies CSVGWAHSNQPQHF.

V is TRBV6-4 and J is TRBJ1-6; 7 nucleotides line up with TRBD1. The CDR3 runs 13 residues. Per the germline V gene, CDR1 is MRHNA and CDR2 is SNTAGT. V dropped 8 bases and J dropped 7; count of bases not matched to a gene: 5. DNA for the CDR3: TGTGCCAGCCGGGCAGGGGGGAATTCACCCCTCCACTTT. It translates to CASRAGGNSPLHF.

CDR3 DNA sequence: TGCGCCAGCAGCCCGTCGGTTACTAGCGGGAGGGCCCAAGGGACAGATACGCAGTATTTT. Translation: CASSPSVTSGRAQGTDTQYF. The rearrangement links TRBV4-1 to TRBJ2-3; 13 bases align to TRBD2. With 4 bases clipped from V and 3 bases from J, the junction kept 16 bases outside the gene matches. The CDR3 consists of 20 residues. CDR1 and CDR2 (germline): MGHRA, YSYEKL.

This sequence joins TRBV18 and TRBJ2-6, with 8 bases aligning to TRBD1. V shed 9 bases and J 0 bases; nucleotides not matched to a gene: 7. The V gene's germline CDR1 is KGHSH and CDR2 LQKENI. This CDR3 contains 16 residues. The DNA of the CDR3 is TGTGCCAGTCGATGGACAGGGCCCTCTGGGGCCAACGTCCTGACTTTC. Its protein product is CASRWTGPSGANVLTF.

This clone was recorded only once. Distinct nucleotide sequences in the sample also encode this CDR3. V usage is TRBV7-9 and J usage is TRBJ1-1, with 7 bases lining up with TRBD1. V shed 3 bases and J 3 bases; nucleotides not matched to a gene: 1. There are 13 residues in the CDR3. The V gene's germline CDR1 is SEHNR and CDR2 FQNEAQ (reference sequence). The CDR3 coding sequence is TGTGCCAGCAGCTTGCAGGGGGACACTGAAGCTTTCTTT. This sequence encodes CASSLQGDTEAFF.

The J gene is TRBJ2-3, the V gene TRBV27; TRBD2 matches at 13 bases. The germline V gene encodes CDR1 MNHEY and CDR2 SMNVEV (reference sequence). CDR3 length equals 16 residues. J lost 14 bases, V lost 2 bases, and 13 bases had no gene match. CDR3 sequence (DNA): TGTGCCAGCAGTTTAAAGTCAGGGACTAGCGGGATCACAGCGTATTTT. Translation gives CASSLKSGTSGITAYF.

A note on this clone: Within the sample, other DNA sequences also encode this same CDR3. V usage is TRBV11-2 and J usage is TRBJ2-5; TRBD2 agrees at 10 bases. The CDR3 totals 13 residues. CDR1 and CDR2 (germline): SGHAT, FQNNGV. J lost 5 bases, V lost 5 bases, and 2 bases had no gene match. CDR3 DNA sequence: TGTGCCAGCAGCCTGGGACTAGCGGAGACCCAGTACTTC. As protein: CASSLGLAETQYF. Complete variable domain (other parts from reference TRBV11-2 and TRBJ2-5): EAGVAQSPRYKIIEKRQSVAFWCNPISGHATLYWYQQILGQGPKLLIQFQNNGVVDDSQLPKDRFSAERLKGVDSTLKIQPAKLEDSAVYLCASSLGLAETQYFGPGTRLLVL.

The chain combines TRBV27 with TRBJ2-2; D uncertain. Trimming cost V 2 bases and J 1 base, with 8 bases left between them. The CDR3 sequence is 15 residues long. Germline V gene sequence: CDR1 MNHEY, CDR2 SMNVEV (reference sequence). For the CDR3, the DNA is TGTGCCAGCAGTTTAAGAGTGGGGAACACCGGGGAGCTGTTTTTT. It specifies CASSLRVGNTGELFF.

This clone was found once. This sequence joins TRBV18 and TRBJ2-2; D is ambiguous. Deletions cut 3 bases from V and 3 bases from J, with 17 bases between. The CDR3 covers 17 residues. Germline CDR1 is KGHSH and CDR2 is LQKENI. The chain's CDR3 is CASSPRRTDEDTGELFF. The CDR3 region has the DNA TGTGCCAGCTCACCGCGACGGACGGATGAGGACACCGGGGAGCTGTTTTTT.

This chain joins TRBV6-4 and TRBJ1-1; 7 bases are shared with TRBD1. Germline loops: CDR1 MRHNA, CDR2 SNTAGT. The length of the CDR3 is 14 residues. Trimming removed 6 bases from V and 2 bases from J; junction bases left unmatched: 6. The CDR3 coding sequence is TGTGCCAGCAGCCTCAGGGGGGGTAACACTGAAGCTTTCTTT. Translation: CASSLRGGNTEAFF.

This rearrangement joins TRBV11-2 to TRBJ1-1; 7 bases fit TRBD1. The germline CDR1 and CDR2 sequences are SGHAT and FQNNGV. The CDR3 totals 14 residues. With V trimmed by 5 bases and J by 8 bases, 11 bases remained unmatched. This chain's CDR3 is CASSLTRDSVEAFF. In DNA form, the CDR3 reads TGTGCCAGCAGCCTAACGAGGGACAGCGTGGAAGCTTTCTTT.

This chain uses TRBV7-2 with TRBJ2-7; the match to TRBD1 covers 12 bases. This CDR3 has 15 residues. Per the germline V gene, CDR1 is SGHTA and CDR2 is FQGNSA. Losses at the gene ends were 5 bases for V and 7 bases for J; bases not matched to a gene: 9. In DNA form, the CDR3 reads TGTGCCAGCAGCCGGTCGGGACAGGGGGCGGAAGAGCAGTACTTC. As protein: CASSRSGQGAEEQYF. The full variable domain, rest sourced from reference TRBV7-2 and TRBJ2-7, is GAGVSQSPSNKVTEKGKDVELRCDPISGHTALYWYRQSLGQGLEFLIYFQGNSAPDKSGLPSDRFSAERTGGSVSTLTIQRTQQEDSAVYLCASSRSGQGAEEQYFGPGTRLTVT.

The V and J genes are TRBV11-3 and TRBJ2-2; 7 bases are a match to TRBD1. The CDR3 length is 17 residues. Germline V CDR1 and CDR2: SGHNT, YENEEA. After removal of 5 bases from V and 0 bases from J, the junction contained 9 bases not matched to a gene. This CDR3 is CASSPNTGTANTGELFF. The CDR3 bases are TGTGCCAGCAGCCCAAACACCGGGACAGCGAACACCGGGGAGCTGTTTTTT.

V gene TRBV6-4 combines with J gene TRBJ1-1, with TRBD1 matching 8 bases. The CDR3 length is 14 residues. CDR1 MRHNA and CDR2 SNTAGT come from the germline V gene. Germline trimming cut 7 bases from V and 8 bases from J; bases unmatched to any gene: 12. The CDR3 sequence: CASKVDRESAEAFF. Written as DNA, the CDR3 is TGTGCCAGCAAGGTGGACAGGGAGTCAGCAGAAGCTTTCTTT.

CDR3 residues: CASRSSGIGGNEQFF. The CDR3 DNA sequence: TGTGCCAGCAGGTCTAGCGGGATTGGGGGCAATGAGCAGTTCTTC. This chain joins TRBV6-5 and TRBJ2-1; the match to TRBD2 covers 9 bases. Germline V CDR1 and CDR2: MNHEY, SVGAGI. CDR3 size: 15 residues. V lost 6 bases and J lost 6; bases outside the gene matches: 9.

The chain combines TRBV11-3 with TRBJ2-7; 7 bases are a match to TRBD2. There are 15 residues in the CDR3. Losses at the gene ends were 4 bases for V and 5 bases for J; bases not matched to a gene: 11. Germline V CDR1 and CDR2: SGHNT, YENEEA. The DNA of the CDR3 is TGTGCCAGCAGCTGGGGAACGGGAGGTAGGCACGAGCAGTACTTC. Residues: CASSWGTGGRHEQYF.

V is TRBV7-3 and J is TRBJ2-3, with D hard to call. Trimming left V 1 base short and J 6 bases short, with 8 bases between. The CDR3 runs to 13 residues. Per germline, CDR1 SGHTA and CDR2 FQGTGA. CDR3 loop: CASSLRRWDTQYF. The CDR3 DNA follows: TGTGCCAGCAGCTTAAGACGCTGGGATACGCAGTATTTT. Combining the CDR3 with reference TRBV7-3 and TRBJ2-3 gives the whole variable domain GAGVSQTPSNKVTEKGKYVELRCDPISGHTALYWYRQSLGQGPEFLIYFQGTGAADDSGLPNDRFFAVRPEGSVSTLKIQRTERGDSAVYLCASSLRRWDTQYFGPGTRLTVL.

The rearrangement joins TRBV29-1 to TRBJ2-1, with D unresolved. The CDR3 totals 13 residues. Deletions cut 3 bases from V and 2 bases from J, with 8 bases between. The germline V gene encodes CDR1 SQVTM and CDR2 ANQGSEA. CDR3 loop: CSVEDQPYNEQFF. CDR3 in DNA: TGCAGCGTTGAGGATCAGCCCTACAATGAGCAGTTCTTC.

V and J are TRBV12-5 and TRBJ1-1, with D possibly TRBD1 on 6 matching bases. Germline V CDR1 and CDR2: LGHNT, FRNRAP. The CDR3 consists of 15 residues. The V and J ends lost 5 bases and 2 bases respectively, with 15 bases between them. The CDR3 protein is CASGGGQGSNTEAFF. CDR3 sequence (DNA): TGTGCTAGTGGTGGGGGGCAGGGTAGTAACACTGAAGCTTTCTTT.

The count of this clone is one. CDR3: CASSSVPGLGENTIYF. CDR3 coding DNA: TGCGCCAGCAGCTCTGTACCGGGACTGGGTGAAAACACCATATATTTT. This chain joins TRBV5-1 and TRBJ1-3, with D perhaps matching TRBD1 (5 bases). The CDR3 is 16 residues long. V was clipped by 3 bases and J by 6 bases, with 19 bases between them. CDR1 and CDR2 (germline): SGHRS, YFSETQ. Drawing the rest from reference TRBV5-1 and TRBJ1-3, the complete variable domain is KAGVTQTPRYLIKTRGQQVTLSCSPISGHRSVSWYQQTPGQGLQFLFEYFSETQRNKGNFPGRFSGRQFSNSRSEMNVSTLELGDSALYLCASSSVPGLGENTIYFGEGSWLTVV.

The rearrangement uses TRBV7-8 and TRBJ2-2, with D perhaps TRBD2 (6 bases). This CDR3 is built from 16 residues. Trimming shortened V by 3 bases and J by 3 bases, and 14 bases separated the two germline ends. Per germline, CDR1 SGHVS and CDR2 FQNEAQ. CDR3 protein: CASSLGWGVYTGELFF. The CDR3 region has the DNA TGTGCCAGCAGCTTGGGCTGGGGGGTTTACACCGGGGAGCTGTTTTTT.